The 30 T cell receptor beta chains in this list originate from one sample, sequenced in a study of shared clonotypes between healthy human individuals. Clones were read by immunoSEQ multiplex PCR, and TCRdb kept only the in-frame ones, dropping some. The table records 550,000 to 700,000 clones, around 73% of them present only once. Source material: memory CD4+ T cells sorted from blood. The sample's subset: CD45RA-negative fraction. These receptors originate from a woman in her 30s in good health.

The chain carries TRBV5-6 and TRBJ2-4, with D unresolved. Deletions cut 4 bases from V and 0 bases from J, with 14 bases between. The CDR3 is 16 residues long. CDR1 is SGHDT and CDR2 is YYEEEE in the germline V gene. The CDR3 reads CASSLLDGVAKNIQYF. The CDR3 DNA follows: TGTGCCAGCAGCCTTCTGGACGGAGTAGCCAAAAACATTCAGTACTTC.

This chain links TRBV15 with TRBJ1-2; D might be TRBD1 (6 bases). Germline CDR1 reads LNHNV; CDR2 reads YYDKDF (reference sequence). CDR3 length: 15 residues. V shed 0 bases and J shed 6 bases, with 14 bases lying between them. The CDR3: CATSRETRGPHGYTF. CDR3 DNA: TGTGCCACCAGCAGAGAGACACGGGGGCCCCATGGCTACACCTTC. The complete variable domain, with remaining parts taken from reference TRBV15 and TRBJ1-2, reads DAMVIQNPRYQVTQFGKPVTLSCSQTLNHNVMYWYQQKSSQAPKLLFHYYDKDFNNEADTPDNFQSRRPNTSFCFLDIRSPGLGDTAMYLCATSRETRGPHGYTFGSGTRLTVV.

The chain recombines TRBV19 with TRBJ2-5, with 9 bases identical to TRBD1. The germline V gene has CDR1 LNHDA and CDR2 SQIVND (reference sequence). CDR3 length: 13 residues. V lost 4 bases, J lost 3 bases, and 0 bases stayed unmatched. CDR3 protein: CASSRTGEETQYF. In DNA form, the CDR3 reads TGTGCCAGTAGTAGGACAGGGGAAGAGACCCAGTACTTC. Complete variable domain (other parts from reference TRBV19 and TRBJ2-5): DGGITQSPKYLFRKEGQNVTLSCEQNLNHDAMYWYRQDPGQGLRLIYYSQIVNDFQKGDIAEGYSVSREKKESFPLTVTSAQKNPTAFYLCASSRTGEETQYFGPGTRLLVL.

A remark on this clone: Other nucleotide sequences in the sample specify the same CDR3. This chain joins TRBV10-2 and TRBJ1-3; perhaps TRBD1 as D (5 bases). This CDR3 comprises 15 residues. Germline V gene sequence: CDR1 WSHSY, CDR2 SAAADI. Trimming cost V 3 bases and J 0 bases, with 9 bases left between them. In DNA, the CDR3 is TGCGCCAGCAGTGATACAGGCTCCTCTGGAAACACCATATATTTT. As protein: CASSDTGSSGNTIYF.

The CDR3 DNA reads as TGCGCCAGCAGCCAACCCCTAAGGGGGCGCAACACTGAAGCTTTCTTT. Translation: CASSQPLRGRNTEAFF. The chain joins TRBV4-1 to TRBJ1-1; TRBD1 aligns across 7 bases. CDR3 length: 16 residues. Germline V gives CDR1 MGHRA, CDR2 YSYEKL. V lost 2 bases and J lost 2; bases outside the gene matches: 8.

The gene calls are TRBV2 and TRBJ1-4; possible D gene TRBD1, 5 bases. Germline assignment: CDR1 SNHLY and CDR2 FYNNEI. The CDR3 runs to 14 residues. The V end lost 7 bases, the J end lost 7 bases, and 16 bases lay between the germline ends. The CDR3 DNA follows: TGTGCCAGCAAGAGGGCGGTCGGGGCTGAAAAACTGTTTTTT. It yields the protein CASKRAVGAEKLFF.

The genes are TRBV5-6 and TRBJ2-3, with 9 bases lining up with TRBD2. Germline V lookup: CDR1 SGHDT, CDR2 YYEEEE. Trimming at V came to 2 bases and at J to 0 bases, leaving 13 bases not matched to a gene. The CDR3 sequence is 19 residues long. As DNA, the CDR3 is TGTGCCAGCAGCTTTGACACTAGCGGGTCCCGTTGGAGCACAGATACGCAGTATTTT. Protein product: CASSFDTSGSRWSTDTQYF.

The V call is TRBV28, the J call TRBJ2-1; D remains unclear. The CDR3 contains 15 residues. Trimming shortened V by 3 bases and J by 5 bases, and 14 bases separated the two germline ends. CDR1 and CDR2 (germline): MDHEN, SYDVKM. CDR3 protein: CASSLSLLRNNEQFF. In DNA, the CDR3 is TGTGCCAGCAGTTTGTCCCTGCTAAGAAACAATGAGCAGTTCTTC.

V gene TRBV7-6 combines with J gene TRBJ2-1; TRBD1 agrees at 9 bases. The germline gives CDR1 SGHVS, CDR2 FNYEAQ. CDR3 size: 18 residues. The junction had 17 bases not matched to a gene; V was cut back by 5 bases and J by 6 bases. The CDR3 bases are TGTGCCAGCAGCGTTCCGGGACAGGGATTACTCGCTTCCAATGAGCAGTTCTTC. The encoded protein is CASSVPGQGLLASNEQFF.

This clone was seen once. V and J are TRBV5-1 and TRBJ1-1; maybe TRBD1 (5 bases). With 7 bases removed from V and 8 bases from J, the gap between germline ends came to 21 bases. The length of the CDR3 is 14 residues. Germline CDR1 and CDR2: SGHRS and YFSETQ. As DNA, the CDR3 is TGCGCCAGCTCCGGTCGGGGGACTGAGGGGGAAGCTTTCTTT. It is translated as CASSGRGTEGEAFF.

This chain links TRBV5-4 with TRBJ1-2, with 11 bases matching TRBD1. The length of the CDR3 is 16 residues. Germline V gene sequence: CDR1 SGHNT, CDR2 YYREEE (reference sequence). The V gene end was trimmed by 4 bases and the J gene end by 0 bases; junction bases not matched to a gene: 5. The DNA for the CDR3 is TGTGCCAGCAGCAAGGGACAGGGGGTAGCTAACTATGGCTACACCTTC. As protein: CASSKGQGVANYGYTF.

The chain employs TRBV27 and TRBJ2-7; TRBD2 is a possible D gene (5 bases). Trimming took 6 bases from V and 0 from J, leaving 21 bases between them. CDR3 length equals 17 residues. The germline gives CDR1 MNHEY, CDR2 SMNVEV (reference sequence). DNA of the CDR3: TGTGCCAGCAGCCCAATACGGACGTACGAGGGCTCCTACGAGCAGTACTTC. Protein: CASSPIRTYEGSYEQYF.

V usage is TRBV9 and J usage is TRBJ2-2; D unresolved. This CDR3 comprises 13 residues. V shed 4 bases and J shed 5 bases, with 9 bases lying between them. Germline V CDR1 and CDR2: SGDLS, YYNGEE. CDR3 protein: CASSYTRTGELFF. DNA of the CDR3: TGTGCCAGCAGCTATACGAGGACCGGGGAGCTGTTTTTT.

To note about this clone: The identical CDR3 is also encoded by other nucleotide sequences in the sample. V and J are TRBV28 and TRBJ1-2; no clear D gene. This CDR3 region has 12 residues. Germline V gene data show CDR1 as MDHEN and CDR2 as SYDVKM. V was shortened by 3 bases and J by 4 bases, with 6 bases between the two germline ends. The DNA for the CDR3 is TGTGCCAGCAGTTTGAATTTCTATGGCTACACCTTC. It encodes CASSLNFYGYTF.

V gene TRBV6-5 combines with J gene TRBJ2-7; TRBD1 agrees at 9 bases. Germline trimming cut 2 bases from V and 8 bases from J; bases unmatched to any gene: 7. CDR1 is MNHEY, CDR2 SVGAGI, per germline. The CDR3 contains 14 residues. As DNA, the CDR3 is TGTGCCAGCAGTTACACCTGGACAGGGGAAAAGCAGTACTTC. Residues: CASSYTWTGEKQYF.

The chain combines TRBV7-9 with TRBJ2-3, with 7 bases that match TRBD2. CDR1 is SEHNR, CDR2 FQNEAQ, per germline (reference sequence). This CDR3 has 14 residues. V shed 5 bases, J shed 5 bases, and the junction held 7 bases outside the gene matches. The CDR3 loop reads CASSRSGSRDTQYF. The CDR3 DNA sequence: TGTGCCAGCAGCCGTAGCGGGTCGAGAGATACGCAGTATTTT.

The chain couples TRBV25-1 to TRBJ2-1; a possible D gene is TRBD2 (5 bases). The CDR3 loop spans 13 amino acids. The V and J ends lost 2 bases and 6 bases respectively, with 8 bases between them. Germline lookup yields CDR1 MGHDK and CDR2 SYGVNS. The CDR3: CASSEGRVNEQFF. DNA for the CDR3: TGTGCCAGCAGTGAAGGGCGGGTCAATGAGCAGTTCTTC.

The chain links TRBV30 to TRBJ2-2; D possibly corresponds to TRBD2 (5 bases). With 0 bases removed from V and 0 bases from J, the gap between germline ends came to 8 bases. Germline V gene data show CDR1 as GTSNPN and CDR2 as SVGIG (reference sequence). CDR3 length equals 15 residues. Here the CDR3 reads CAWSVSGSNTGELFF. DNA of the CDR3: TGTGCCTGGAGTGTCAGCGGCTCGAACACCGGGGAGCTGTTTTTT.

The chain links TRBV6-6 to TRBJ2-7; 8 nucleotides match TRBD2. This CDR3 contains 14 residues. Germline V gene lookup returns CDR1 MNHNY and CDR2 SVGAGI (reference sequence). Trimming cost V 4 bases and J 6 bases; bases outside gene matches: 8. The CDR3 sequence is CASSSQAGEFEQYF. CDR3 bases: TGTGCCAGCAGTTCCCAAGCGGGAGAATTCGAGCAGTACTTC.

The V and J genes are TRBV25-1 and TRBJ2-1; 10 bases are shared with TRBD2. This CDR3 is 15 amino acids long. Looked up from germline, CDR1 is MGHDK and CDR2 is SYGVNS. The ends lost 1 base at V and 6 bases at J; junction bases unmatched: 3. The CDR3 protein is CASSESRTSGNEQFF. The CDR3 region has the DNA TGTGCCAGCAGTGAATCTCGGACTAGCGGCAATGAGCAGTTCTTC.

The CDR3 sequence: CANTFNQGISSYEQYF. DNA for the CDR3: TGTGCCAACACCTTCAATCAGGGGATCTCCTCCTACGAGCAGTACTTC. V and J are TRBV2 and TRBJ2-7, with D perhaps matching TRBD1 (6 bases). The CDR3 has 16 residues. V was cut by 10 bases and J by 0 bases, with 22 bases left in between. Germline CDR1 is SNHLY and CDR2 is FYNNEI.

This clone was counted many times. The rearrangement links TRBV10-1 to TRBJ2-2, with 7 bases identical to TRBD2. The CDR3 totals 13 residues. V lost 4 bases, J lost 8 bases, and 4 bases stayed unmatched. From germline, CDR1 is WNHNN and CDR2 SYGVQD (reference sequence). CDR3 DNA sequence: TGCGCCAGCAGTGCTAGCGGATGGGGGGAGCTGTTTTTT. This codes for CASSASGWGELFF.

The chain uses TRBV27 and TRBJ1-2; D unresolved. Trimming left V 3 bases short and J 4 bases short, with 12 bases between. Germline CDR1 MNHEY, CDR2 SMNVEV (reference sequence). The CDR3 sequence is 14 residues long. CDR3 loop: CASSFEARSYGYTF. In nucleotides, the CDR3 is TGTGCCAGCAGTTTCGAGGCCCGTTCCTATGGCTACACCTTC.

The genes are TRBV10-3 and TRBJ1-4, with 10 bases fitting TRBD1. This CDR3 comprises 13 residues. The germline gives CDR1 ENHRY, CDR2 SYGVKD. V shed 10 bases and J 6 bases; nucleotides not matched to a gene: 5. This chain's CDR3 is CATGQGGYEKLFF. CDR3 DNA sequence: TGTGCCACAGGACAGGGGGGGTATGAAAAACTGTTTTTT.

V is TRBV5-1 and J is TRBJ2-3, with a possible D match to TRBD1 (6 bases). This CDR3 has 14 amino acids. V was shortened by 2 bases and J by 3 bases, with 10 bases between the two germline ends. Germline V lookup: CDR1 SGHRS, CDR2 YFSETQ. Written as DNA, the CDR3 is TGCGCCAGCAGCTTCGGACAGTTGACAGATACGCAGTATTTT. This translates into CASSFGQLTDTQYF.

The genes are TRBV7-2 and TRBJ2-5; D is possibly TRBD2 (6 bases). The CDR3 is 15 amino acids. V lost 1 base and J lost 7, with 16 bases in between. Germline CDR1 SGHTA, CDR2 FQGNSA. The CDR3 spells CASSLVVLTEGTQYF. The CDR3 DNA sequence: TGTGCCAGCAGCTTAGTCGTTCTTACGGAGGGGACCCAGTACTTC.

This rearrangement joins TRBV2 to TRBJ2-5; 9 bases fit TRBD1. Germline-derived CDR1 and CDR2 are SNHLY and FYNNEI. This CDR3 has 14 amino acids. With 1 base clipped from V and 4 bases from J, the junction kept 1 base outside the gene matches. The CDR3 loop is CASSEVDRGETQYF. CDR3 nucleotides: TGTGCCAGCAGTGAAGTGGACAGGGGAGAGACCCAGTACTTC.

The chain links TRBV6-1 to TRBJ2-7; TRBD2 is a possible D gene (6 bases). Germline assignment: CDR1 MNHNS and CDR2 SASEGT. CDR3 length: 13 amino acids. V lost 11 bases to trimming and J lost 0 bases, with 14 bases between them. The CDR3 region has the DNA TGTGCCGGCATGCGGGAAAGCTCCTACGAGCAGTACTTC. Amino acids: CAGMRESSYEQYF.

This chain joins TRBV30 and TRBJ1-4; 7 bases fit TRBD1. This CDR3 is built from 14 residues. Germline V lookup: CDR1 GTSNPN, CDR2 SVGIG (reference sequence). Trimming at V came to 5 bases and at J to 3 bases, leaving 6 bases not matched to a gene. CDR3 protein: CAWSEGASNEKLFF. Written as DNA, the CDR3 is TGTGCCTGGTCCGAGGGGGCTTCTAATGAAAAACTGTTTTTT.

This chain links TRBV30 with TRBJ2-1; 14 nucleotides align to TRBD2. The CDR3 length is 16 residues. Germline CDR1 reads GTSNPN; CDR2 reads SVGIG (reference sequence). V shed 5 bases and J 9 bases; nucleotides not matched to a gene: 12. CDR3 DNA sequence: TGTGCCTGGGATTACGGGACTAGCGGGAGTATGGTTGAGCAGTTCTTC. It encodes CAWDYGTSGSMVEQFF.